What follows are 30 T cell receptor beta chains derived from one specimen sequenced in a study of cytomegalovirus exposure and HLA in healthy donors. With 60 Vbeta and 13 Jbeta primers, the PCR was carried out. Sequencing was performed with immunoSEQ multiplex PCR; in TCRdb, only in-frame clones are kept and a portion is missing. The profile covers 100,000 to 150,000 clones, with over 75% appearing a single time and 3.5% to 4.5% taken by the ten largest. The sequencing sample was made of PBMCs. Every receptor here comes from a man between 18 and 35 years old in good health and CMV-seropositive.

The J gene is TRBJ2-5, the V gene TRBV11-2; weak D call: TRBD2 (6 bases). With 5 bases removed from V and 3 bases from J, the gap between germline ends came to 13 bases. The V gene's germline CDR1 is SGHAT and CDR2 FQNNGV. This CDR3 has 14 residues. As DNA, the CDR3 is TGTGCCAGCAGCCCCGAGACTAGAGAAGAGACCCAGTACTTC. Translation: CASSPETREETQYF.

V gene TRBV5-1 combines with J gene TRBJ2-1; possible D gene TRBD1, 6 bases. CDR3 length equals 13 residues. V dropped 0 bases and J dropped 9 bases, with 10 bases sitting between them. Germline V gene sequence: CDR1 SGHRS, CDR2 YFSETQ. The chain's CDR3 is CASSLVLGAEQFF. The CDR3 bases are TGCGCCAGCAGCTTGGTACTGGGGGCTGAGCAGTTCTTC. Combining the CDR3 with reference TRBV5-1 and TRBJ2-1 gives the whole variable domain KAGVTQTPRYLIKTRGQQVTLSCSPISGHRSVSWYQQTPGQGLQFLFEYFSETQRNKGNFPGRFSGRQFSNSRSEMNVSTLELGDSALYLCASSLVLGAEQFFGPGTRLTVL.

This chain connects TRBV5-1 to TRBJ2-2, with 8 positions matching TRBD1. The CDR3 extends over 15 amino acids. Germline CDR1 SGHRS, CDR2 YFSETQ. Trimming cost V 3 bases and J 5 bases; bases outside gene matches: 6. In DNA form, the CDR3 reads TGCGCCAGCAGCTCTACAGGGGGAGAGACCGGGGAGCTGTTTTTT. Translation gives CASSSTGGETGELFF.

This chain uses TRBV19 with TRBJ1-1, with 7 bases matching TRBD1. Per germline, CDR1 LNHDA and CDR2 SQIVND (reference sequence). J gave up 3 bases and V 6 bases, and 4 bases lay outside the gene matches. The CDR3 runs 13 residues. The CDR3, as DNA: TGTGCCAGTAGGGACAGGACTTACACTGAAGCTTTCTTT. It encodes CASRDRTYTEAFF. The full variable domain, in which reference TRBV19 and TRBJ1-1 provide the parts outside the CDR3, is DGGITQSPKYLFRKEGQNVTLSCEQNLNHDAMYWYRQDPGQGLRLIYYSQIVNDFQKGDIAEGYSVSREKKESFPLTVTSAQKNPTAFYLCASRDRTYTEAFFGQGTRLTVV.

The chain employs TRBV5-1 and TRBJ1-1; TRBD1 might be the D (6 bases). The CDR3 totals 13 residues. The germline V gene has CDR1 SGHRS and CDR2 YFSETQ. V lost 2 bases, J lost 9 bases, and 14 bases lay in between. Written as DNA, the CDR3 is TGCGCCAGCAGCTTCACAGGGAATTCCCAAGCTTTCTTT. This codes for CASSFTGNSQAFF.

The V call is TRBV15, the J call TRBJ2-3; tentatively, D is TRBD1 (6 bases). There are 18 residues in the CDR3. V dropped 2 bases and J dropped 4 bases, with 22 bases sitting between them. Germline loops: CDR1 LNHNV, CDR2 YYDKDF (reference sequence). CDR3: CATSRSETGQLSADTQYF. The CDR3 DNA is TGTGCCACCAGCAGAAGCGAAACCGGACAGCTGAGCGCAGATACGCAGTATTTT.

This clone was recorded only once. The CDR3: CASRLDSSTDTQYF. For the CDR3, the DNA is TGTGCCAGCAGACTAGATTCTAGCACAGATACGCAGTATTTT. V is TRBV6-6 and J is TRBJ2-3; D perhaps matches TRBD2 (5 bases). Germline values: CDR1 MNHNY, CDR2 SVGAGI (reference sequence). This CDR3 spans 14 amino acids. With 6 bases removed from V and 0 bases from J, the gap between germline ends came to 10 bases.

The chain uses TRBV2 and TRBJ1-1; 9 bases are shared with TRBD1. Germline V gene lookup returns CDR1 SNHLY and CDR2 FYNNEI. The CDR3 contains 14 residues. J was trimmed by 5 bases and V by 6 bases; bases with no gene match: 7. The CDR3, as DNA: TGTGCCAGCAGATTCCGGGACAGGGATACTGAAGCTTTCTTT. Translation gives CASRFRDRDTEAFF.

The chain couples TRBV19 to TRBJ1-2; TRBD1 matches at 9 bases. The germline V gene encodes CDR1 LNHDA and CDR2 SQIVND (reference sequence). CDR3 length: 14 amino acids. The V segment lost 4 bases and the J segment 8 bases; nucleotides outside the gene matches: 8. The CDR3 protein is CASSTPGQGWGYTF. The DNA of the CDR3 is TGTGCCAGTAGTACACCGGGACAGGGATGGGGCTACACCTTC.

The J gene is TRBJ2-2, the V gene TRBV2, with unresolved D. This CDR3 is 13 amino acids long. Looked up from germline, CDR1 is SNHLY and CDR2 is FYNNEI. V lost 2 bases and J lost 1, with 2 bases in between. DNA of the CDR3: TGTGCCAGCAGTGAACAGAACACCGGGGAGCTGTTTTTT. Its protein product is CASSEQNTGELFF. Based on the CDR3 plus reference TRBV2 and TRBJ2-2, the full variable domain is EPEVTQTPSHQVTQMGQEVILRCVPISNHLYFYWYRQILGQKVEFLVSFYNNEISEKSEIFDDQFSVERPDGSNFTLKIRSTKLEDSAMYFCASSEQNTGELFFGEGSRLTVL.

This clone was seen a handful of times. In DNA, the CDR3 is TGTGCCTGGAGTCAGGATGATCAGCCCCAGCATTTT. As protein: CAWSQDDQPQHF. V and J are TRBV30 and TRBJ1-5; D is ambiguous. From germline, CDR1 is GTSNPN and CDR2 SVGIG (reference sequence). The V gene lost 2 bases and the J gene lost 5 bases, with 7 bases spanning the gap. The CDR3 consists of 12 residues.

This chain joins TRBV11-2 and TRBJ1-2; the D is unclear. The V and J ends lost 0 bases and 8 bases respectively, with 19 bases between them. Per the germline V gene, CDR1 is SGHAT and CDR2 is FQNNGV. The CDR3 length is 16 residues. The CDR3, as DNA: TGTGCCAGCAGCTTAGATCTCGGGAATTCTGCCAGCGGCTACACCTTC. Translated, it gives CASSLDLGNSASGYTF.

The V call is TRBV28, the J call TRBJ1-5, with 12 bases matching TRBD1. Germline V gives CDR1 MDHEN, CDR2 SYDVKM. J lost 6 bases, V lost 9 bases, and 3 bases had no gene match. This CDR3 has 13 residues. CDR3 coding DNA: TGTGCCAGTGGGACAGGGGGCGTTCAGCCCCAGCATTTT. Its translation is CASGTGGVQPQHF.

This chain uses TRBV21-1 with TRBJ2-2; the table's TRBD1 call for D was not verified on the DNA. TRBV21-1 is a listed pseudogene. The CDR3 consists of 13 residues. CDR3 bases: TGTGCCCGCCGGCAGGAAAACACCGGGGAGCTGTTTTTT. Translating it yields CARRQENTGELFF.

The CDR3 DNA is TGCAGCGTTGAAGAGGATACGGGGGTCGAAGCTTTCTTT. This gives the protein CSVEEDTGVEAFF. The chain couples TRBV29-1 to TRBJ1-1; maybe TRBD1 (5 bases). The CDR3 loop spans 13 amino acids. Trimming removed 0 bases at V and 8 bases at J, with 13 bases between. Germline CDR1 and CDR2: SQVTM and ANQGSEA.

V gene TRBV6-5 combines with J gene TRBJ2-1, with D possibly being TRBD1 (6 bases). The CDR3 is 15 amino acids. In germline, CDR1 is MNHEY, CDR2 SVGAGI. V was shortened by 0 bases and J by 5 bases, with 11 bases between the two germline ends. The CDR3 DNA is TGTGCCAGCAGTTACTCGGGCAGGGGACACAATGAGCAGTTCTTC. Its protein is CASSYSGRGHNEQFF.

This clone appeared a few times. The V gene is TRBV7-2, the J gene TRBJ2-5; D remains unclear. The CDR3 covers 15 residues. Germline V lookup: CDR1 SGHTA, CDR2 FQGNSA. V shed 3 bases and J shed 2 bases, with 13 bases lying between them. This CDR3 reads CASSFWQARQETQYF. The DNA for the CDR3 is TGTGCCAGCAGCTTTTGGCAGGCTCGACAAGAGACCCAGTACTTC. The variable domain in full, with the rest retrieved from reference TRBV7-2 and TRBJ2-5, is GAGVSQSPSNKVTEKGKDVELRCDPISGHTALYWYRQSLGQGLEFLIYFQGNSAPDKSGLPSDRFSAERTGGSVSTLTIQRTQQEDSAVYLCASSFWQARQETQYFGPGTRLLVL.

V is TRBV2 and J is TRBJ2-2; TRBD1 might be the D (5 bases). There are 14 residues in the CDR3. Germline CDR1 reads SNHLY; CDR2 reads FYNNEI. Trimming took off 8 bases at V and 4 bases at J, with 14 bases between the two ends. The CDR3 is CASGYDRSTGELFF. In DNA, the CDR3 is TGTGCCAGCGGCTACGACAGATCCACCGGGGAGCTGTTTTTT.

This chain uses TRBV5-5 with TRBJ2-7; TRBD1 is a possible D gene (5 bases). Trimming stripped 1 base from V and 2 bases from J, with 10 bases between. Germline V gene lookup returns CDR1 SGHKS and CDR2 YYEKEE (reference sequence). The CDR3 totals 14 residues. The CDR3: CASSLTGRAYEQYF. For the CDR3, the DNA is TGTGCCAGCAGCTTGACAGGTCGGGCCTACGAGCAGTACTTC. Together with reference TRBV5-5 and TRBJ2-7, the CDR3 gives the full variable domain: DAGVTQSPTHLIKTRGQQVTLRCSPISGHKSVSWYQQVLGQGPQFIFQYYEKEERGRGNFPDRFSARQFPNYSSELNVNALLLGDSALYLCASSLTGRAYEQYFGPGTRLTVT.

This clone has a handful of counts. The rearrangement joins TRBV6-6 to TRBJ2-3; D is undetermined. This CDR3 has 11 amino acids. V was pared by 6 bases and J by 5 bases, with 6 bases between. CDR1 is MNHNY, CDR2 SVGAGI, per germline (reference sequence). The CDR3 DNA follows: TGTGCCAGCAGGGAGCGAGATACGCAGTATTTT. Amino acids: CASRERDTQYF.

V is TRBV7-2 and J is TRBJ1-4, with 10 bases that match TRBD1. Germline V gene data show CDR1 as SGHTA and CDR2 as FQGNSA. The CDR3 consists of 16 residues. Unmatched junction bases numbered 10, after V lost 6 bases and J lost 6 bases. This chain's CDR3 is CASSRVVGQGHEKLFF. The CDR3 DNA reads TGTGCCAGCAGTCGAGTTGTGGGACAGGGGCATGAAAAACTGTTTTTT. Combining the CDR3 with reference TRBV7-2 and TRBJ1-4 gives the whole variable domain GAGVSQSPSNKVTEKGKDVELRCDPISGHTALYWYRQSLGQGLEFLIYFQGNSAPDKSGLPSDRFSAERTGGSVSTLTIQRTQQEDSAVYLCASSRVVGQGHEKLFFGSGTQLSVL.

This chain's CDR3 is CASSPPGGYGYTF. The CDR3 DNA reads TGCGCCAGCAGCCCCCCCGGGGGCTATGGCTACACCTTC. The chain employs TRBV4-3 and TRBJ1-2; tentatively, D is TRBD1 (5 bases). There are 13 residues in the CDR3. Germline-derived CDR1 and CDR2 are LGHNA and YSLEER. V was shortened by 4 bases and J by 4 bases, with 10 bases between the two germline ends.

The chain carries TRBV7-9 and TRBJ1-2, with TRBD1 matching 9 bases. Germline CDR1 and CDR2: SEHNR and FQNEAQ (reference sequence). J was trimmed by 7 bases and V by 0 bases; bases with no gene match: 12. This CDR3 region has 17 residues. In DNA, the CDR3 is TGTGCCAGCAGCTTAGCCGGACAGGGGACCTCAAGGAGTGGCTACACCTTC. It translates to CASSLAGQGTSRSGYTF.

The J gene is TRBJ1-6, the V gene TRBV5-8; D possibly corresponds to TRBD1 (5 bases). CDR1 SGHTS and CDR2 YDEGEE come from the germline V gene. The CDR3 is made up of 15 amino acids. Deletions cut 4 bases from V and 5 bases from J, with 13 bases between. The CDR3 is CASSPGTLDNSPLHF. DNA of the CDR3: TGTGCCAGCAGCCCCGGGACTCTCGATAATTCACCCCTCCACTTT.

The chain employs TRBV18 and TRBJ1-5, with unresolved D. This CDR3 has 15 residues. Per the germline V gene, CDR1 is KGHSH and CDR2 is LQKENI. With 3 bases removed from V and 0 bases from J, the gap between germline ends came to 9 bases. CDR3 nucleotide sequence: TGTGCCAGCTCACCCACACACCCTAGCAATCAGCCCCAGCATTTT. Amino acid sequence: CASSPTHPSNQPQHF.

V is TRBV2 and J is TRBJ1-1, with D possibly being TRBD1 (5 bases). The germline gives CDR1 SNHLY, CDR2 FYNNEI. This CDR3 contains 15 residues. V was cut by 3 bases and J by 1 base, with 12 bases left in between. DNA of the CDR3: TGTGCCAGCAGTGATTTGGCAGGGAAGAACACTGAAGCTTTCTTT. Its protein is CASSDLAGKNTEAFF.

The chain carries TRBV6-6 and TRBJ1-6; D gene ambiguous. Deletions cut 0 bases from V and 11 bases from J, with 11 bases between. This CDR3 comprises 14 residues. The V gene's germline CDR1 is MNHNY and CDR2 SVGAGI (reference sequence). CDR3 sequence reads: CASSYSAPSAPLHF. CDR3 DNA sequence: TGTGCCAGCAGTTACTCTGCCCCCTCGGCACCCCTCCACTTT.

J is TRBJ1-4 and V is TRBV4-3; 7 nucleotides line up with TRBD1. The germline gives CDR1 LGHNA, CDR2 YSLEER. CDR3 length equals 16 residues. Trimming cost V 4 bases and J 7 bases; bases outside gene matches: 12. CDR3 DNA: TGCGCCAGCAGCCGGAGCTACACAGGGGTGGGTGAAAAACTGTTTTTT. Translation gives CASSRSYTGVGEKLFF.

Only one count was recorded for this clone. V is TRBV29-1 and J is TRBJ1-2; possibly TRBD1 for D (5 bases). The V end lost 1 base, the J end lost 8 bases, and 11 bases lay between the germline ends. The CDR3 runs to 12 residues. Germline CDR1 reads SQVTM; CDR2 reads ANQGSEA. For the CDR3, the DNA is TGCAGCGTTGAAGGCGGGGGTGAAGGCTACACCTTC. Protein: CSVEGGGEGYTF.

This chain joins TRBV11-2 and TRBJ1-1, with D uncertain. The germline gives CDR1 SGHAT, CDR2 FQNNGV. The V end was cut by 7 bases, the J end by 7 bases, with 16 bases between. The CDR3 loop spans 13 amino acids. CDR3 in amino acids: CASMDGNTYEAFF. The CDR3 coding sequence is TGTGCCAGCATGGACGGGAACACTTATGAAGCTTTCTTT.